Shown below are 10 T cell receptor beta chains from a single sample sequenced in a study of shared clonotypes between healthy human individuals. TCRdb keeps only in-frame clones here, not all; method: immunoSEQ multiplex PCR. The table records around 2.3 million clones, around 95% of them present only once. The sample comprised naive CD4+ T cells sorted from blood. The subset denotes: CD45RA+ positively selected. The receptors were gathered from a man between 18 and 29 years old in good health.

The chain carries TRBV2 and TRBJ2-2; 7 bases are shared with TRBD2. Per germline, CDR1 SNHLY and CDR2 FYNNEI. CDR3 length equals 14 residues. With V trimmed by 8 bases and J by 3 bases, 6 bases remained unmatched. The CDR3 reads CASDSRGYTGELFF. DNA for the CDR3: TGTGCCAGCGATTCGCGGGGGTACACCGGGGAGCTGTTTTTT.

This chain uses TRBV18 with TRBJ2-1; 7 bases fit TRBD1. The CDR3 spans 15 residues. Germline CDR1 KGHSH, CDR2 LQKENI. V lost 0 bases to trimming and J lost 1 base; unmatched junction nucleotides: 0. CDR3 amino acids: CASSPPTGSYNEQFF. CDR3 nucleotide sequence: TGTGCCAGCTCACCACCGACAGGGTCCTACAATGAGCAGTTCTTC. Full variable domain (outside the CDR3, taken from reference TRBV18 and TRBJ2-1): NAGVMQNPRHLVRRRGQEARLRCSPMKGHSHVYWYRQLPEEGLKFMVYLQKENIIDESGMPKERFSAEFPKEGPSILRIQQVVRGDSAAYFCASSPPTGSYNEQFFGPGTRLTVL.

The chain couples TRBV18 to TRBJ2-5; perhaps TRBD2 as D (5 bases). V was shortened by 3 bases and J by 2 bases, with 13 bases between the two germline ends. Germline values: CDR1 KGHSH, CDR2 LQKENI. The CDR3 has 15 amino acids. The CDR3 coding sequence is TGTGCCAGCTCACCCACACGAGGGTCTCAAGAGACCCAGTACTTC. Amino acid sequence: CASSPTRGSQETQYF.

The CDR3 DNA reads TGTGCCAGTAGTATAAGGGAGACTAGCGGACCCTACGAGCAGTACTTC. This translates into CASSIRETSGPYEQYF. The chain uses TRBV19 and TRBJ2-7, with 9 bases matching TRBD2. The V gene's germline CDR1 is LNHDA and CDR2 SQIVND (reference sequence). V lost 2 bases and J lost 2; bases outside the gene matches: 7. This CDR3 is built from 16 residues. The whole variable domain, filled in from reference TRBV19 and TRBJ2-7, reads DGGITQSPKYLFRKEGQNVTLSCEQNLNHDAMYWYRQDPGQGLRLIYYSQIVNDFQKGDIAEGYSVSREKKESFPLTVTSAQKNPTAFYLCASSIRETSGPYEQYFGPGTRLTVT.

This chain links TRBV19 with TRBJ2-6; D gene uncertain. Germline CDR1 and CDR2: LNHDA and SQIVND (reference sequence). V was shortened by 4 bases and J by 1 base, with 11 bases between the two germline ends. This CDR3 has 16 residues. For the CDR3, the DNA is TGTGCCAGTAGTACCCCGGCCTTTTCTGGGGCCAACGTCCTGACTTTC. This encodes CASSTPAFSGANVLTF.

CDR3 amino acids: CASSLGPDTGELFF. The CDR3 DNA follows: TGTGCCAGCAGCTTAGGACCGGACACCGGGGAGCTGTTTTTT. V usage is TRBV7-2 and J usage is TRBJ2-2; D is unclear. The CDR3 loop spans 14 amino acids. From germline, CDR1 is SGHTA and CDR2 FQGNSA. The V and J ends lost 1 base and 3 bases respectively, with 6 bases between them.

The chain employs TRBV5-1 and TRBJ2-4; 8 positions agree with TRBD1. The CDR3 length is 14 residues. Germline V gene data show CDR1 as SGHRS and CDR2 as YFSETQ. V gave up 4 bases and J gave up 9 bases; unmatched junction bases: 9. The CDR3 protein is CASSQGQVPPIQYF. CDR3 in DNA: TGCGCCAGCAGCCAGGGACAGGTCCCCCCCATTCAGTACTTC. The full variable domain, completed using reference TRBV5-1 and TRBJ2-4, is KAGVTQTPRYLIKTRGQQVTLSCSPISGHRSVSWYQQTPGQGLQFLFEYFSETQRNKGNFPGRFSGRQFSNSRSEMNVSTLELGDSALYLCASSQGQVPPIQYFGAGTRLSVL.

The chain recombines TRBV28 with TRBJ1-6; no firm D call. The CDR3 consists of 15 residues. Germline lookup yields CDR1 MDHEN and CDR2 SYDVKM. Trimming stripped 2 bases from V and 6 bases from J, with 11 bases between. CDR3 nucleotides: TGTGCCAGCAGTTTAGGAGGGTATTCTAATTCACCCCTCCACTTT. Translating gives CASSLGGYSNSPLHF.

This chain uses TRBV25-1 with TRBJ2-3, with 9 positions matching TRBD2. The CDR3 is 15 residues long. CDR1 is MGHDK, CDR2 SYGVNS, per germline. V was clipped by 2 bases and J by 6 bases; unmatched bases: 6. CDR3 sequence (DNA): TGTGCCAGCAGTGAACGCGCGGGAGGGCCGGATACGCAGTATTTT. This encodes CASSERAGGPDTQYF.

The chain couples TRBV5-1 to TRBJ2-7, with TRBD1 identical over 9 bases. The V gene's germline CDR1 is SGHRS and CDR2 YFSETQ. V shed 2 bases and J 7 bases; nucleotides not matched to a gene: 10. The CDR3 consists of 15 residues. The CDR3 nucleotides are TGCGCCAGCAGCTTCTCTTCCGGACAGGGGCAGGAGCAGTACTTC. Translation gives CASSFSSGQGQEQYF. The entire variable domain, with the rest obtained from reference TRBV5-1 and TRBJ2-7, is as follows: KAGVTQTPRYLIKTRGQQVTLSCSPISGHRSVSWYQQTPGQGLQFLFEYFSETQRNKGNFPGRFSGRQFSNSRSEMNVSTLELGDSALYLCASSFSSGQGQEQYFGPGTRLTVT.